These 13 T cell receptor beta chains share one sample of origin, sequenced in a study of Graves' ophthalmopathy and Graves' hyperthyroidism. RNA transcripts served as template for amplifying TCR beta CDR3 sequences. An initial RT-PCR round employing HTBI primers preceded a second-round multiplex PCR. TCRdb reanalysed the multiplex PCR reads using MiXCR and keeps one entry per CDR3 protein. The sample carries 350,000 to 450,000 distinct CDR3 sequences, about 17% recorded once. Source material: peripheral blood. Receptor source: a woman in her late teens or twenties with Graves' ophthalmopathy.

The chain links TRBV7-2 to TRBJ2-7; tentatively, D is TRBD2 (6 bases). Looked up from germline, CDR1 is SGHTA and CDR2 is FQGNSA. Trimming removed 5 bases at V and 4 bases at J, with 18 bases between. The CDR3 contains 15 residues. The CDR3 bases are TGTGCCAGCAGCCGGGGAGGTGCTAGTAGGTACGAGCAGTACTTC. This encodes CASSRGGASRYEQYF.

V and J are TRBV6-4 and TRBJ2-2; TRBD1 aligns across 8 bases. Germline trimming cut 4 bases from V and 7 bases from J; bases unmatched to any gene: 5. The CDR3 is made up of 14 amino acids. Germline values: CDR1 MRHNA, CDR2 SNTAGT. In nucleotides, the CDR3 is TGTGCCAGCAGTGCTCAGGGGGCCAACGGGGAGCTGTTTTTT. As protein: CASSAQGANGELFF.

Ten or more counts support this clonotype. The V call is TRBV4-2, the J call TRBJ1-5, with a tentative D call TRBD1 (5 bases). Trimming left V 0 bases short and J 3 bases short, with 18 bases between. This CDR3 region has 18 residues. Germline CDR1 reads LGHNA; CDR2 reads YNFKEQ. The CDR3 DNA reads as TGTGCCAGCAGCCAAGACCGGGCCGGAGCCGGGGCCAATCAGCCCCAGCATTTT. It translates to CASSQDRAGAGANQPQHF.

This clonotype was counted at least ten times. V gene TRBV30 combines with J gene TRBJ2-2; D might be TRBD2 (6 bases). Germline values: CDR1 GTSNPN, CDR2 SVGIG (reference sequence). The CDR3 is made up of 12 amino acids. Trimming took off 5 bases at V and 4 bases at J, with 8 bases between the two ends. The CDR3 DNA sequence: TGTGCCTGGGGACTATTCACCGGGGAGCTGTTTTTT. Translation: CAWGLFTGELFF.

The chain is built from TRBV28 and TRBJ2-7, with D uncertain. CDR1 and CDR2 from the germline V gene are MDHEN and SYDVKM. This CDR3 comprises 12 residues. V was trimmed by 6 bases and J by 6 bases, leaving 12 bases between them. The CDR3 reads CASSSDIPEQYF. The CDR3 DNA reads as TGTGCCAGCAGCTCAGACATTCCCGAGCAGTACTTC.

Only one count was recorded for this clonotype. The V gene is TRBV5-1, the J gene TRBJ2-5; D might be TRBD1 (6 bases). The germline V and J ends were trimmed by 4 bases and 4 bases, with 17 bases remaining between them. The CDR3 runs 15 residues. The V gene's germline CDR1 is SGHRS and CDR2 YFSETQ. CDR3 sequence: CASSGGRARGETQYF. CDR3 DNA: TGCGCCAGCAGCGGGGGCAGGGCCCGGGGAGAGACCCAGTACTTC.

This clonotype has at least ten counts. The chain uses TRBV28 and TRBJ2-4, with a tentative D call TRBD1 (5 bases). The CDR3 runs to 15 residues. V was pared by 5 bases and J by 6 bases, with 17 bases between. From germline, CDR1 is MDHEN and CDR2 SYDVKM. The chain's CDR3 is CASSQGSWAGNIQYF. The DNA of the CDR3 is TGTGCCAGCAGTCAGGGATCGTGGGCAGGAAACATTCAGTACTTC.

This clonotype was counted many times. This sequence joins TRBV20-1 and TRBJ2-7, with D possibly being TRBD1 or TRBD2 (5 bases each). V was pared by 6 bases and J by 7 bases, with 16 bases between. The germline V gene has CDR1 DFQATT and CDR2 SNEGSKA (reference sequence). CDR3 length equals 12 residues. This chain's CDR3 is CSASGTPREQYF. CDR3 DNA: TGCAGTGCCTCGGGGACCCCTCGGGAGCAGTACTTC.

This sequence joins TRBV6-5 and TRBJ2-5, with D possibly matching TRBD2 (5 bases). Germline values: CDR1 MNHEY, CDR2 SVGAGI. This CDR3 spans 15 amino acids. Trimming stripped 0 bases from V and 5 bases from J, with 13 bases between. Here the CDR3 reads CASSYSEGSKETQYF. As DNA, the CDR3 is TGTGCCAGCAGTTACTCAGAGGGAAGTAAGGAGACCCAGTACTTC.

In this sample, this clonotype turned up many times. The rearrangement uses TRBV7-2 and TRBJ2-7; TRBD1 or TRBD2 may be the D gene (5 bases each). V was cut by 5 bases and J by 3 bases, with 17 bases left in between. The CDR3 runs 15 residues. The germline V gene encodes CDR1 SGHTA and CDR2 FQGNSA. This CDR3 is CASSRTGTSRYEQYF. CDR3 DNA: TGTGCCAGCAGCCGTACGGGGACGTCTCGCTACGAGCAGTACTTC.

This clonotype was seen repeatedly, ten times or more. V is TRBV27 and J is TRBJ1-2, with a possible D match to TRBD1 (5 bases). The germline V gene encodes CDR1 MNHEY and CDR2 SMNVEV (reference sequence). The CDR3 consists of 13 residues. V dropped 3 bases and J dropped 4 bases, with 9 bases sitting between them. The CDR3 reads CASSFGTAYGYTF. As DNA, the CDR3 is TGTGCCAGCAGTTTTGGGACGGCCTATGGCTACACCTTC.

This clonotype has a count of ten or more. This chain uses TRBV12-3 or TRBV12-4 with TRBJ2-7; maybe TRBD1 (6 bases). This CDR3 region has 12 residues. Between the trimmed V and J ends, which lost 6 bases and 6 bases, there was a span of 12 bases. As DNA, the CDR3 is TGTGCCAGCAGGACCCAGGGGAGCGAGCAGTACTTC. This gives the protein CASRTQGSEQYF.

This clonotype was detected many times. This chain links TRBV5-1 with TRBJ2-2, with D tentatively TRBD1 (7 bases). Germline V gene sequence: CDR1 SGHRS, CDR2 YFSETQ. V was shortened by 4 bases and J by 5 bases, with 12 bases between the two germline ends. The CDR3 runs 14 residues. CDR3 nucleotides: TGCGCCAGCAGCCCGACAGGGAGGACCGGGGAGCTGTTTTTT. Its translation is CASSPTGRTGELFF. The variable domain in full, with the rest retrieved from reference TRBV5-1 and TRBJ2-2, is KAGVTQTPRYLIKTRGQQVTLSCSPISGHRSVSWYQQTPGQGLQFLFEYFSETQRNKGNFPGRFSGRQFSNSRSEMNVSTLELGDSALYLCASSPTGRTGELFFGEGSRLTVL.